The 20 T cell receptor beta chains listed next were all sequenced from one sample in a study. TCRdb analysed the RT-PCR reads with MiXCR anew, one entry per CDR3 protein. Here the sample spans hundreds of thousands of distinct CDR3 sequences, approximately 15% being singletons. The sample comprised memory CD4+ T cells from blood. The origin of the receptors is a female donor in good health, serving as a healthy control.

This clonotype showed up many times. The chain joins TRBV20-1 to TRBJ2-3; 10 nucleotides line up with TRBD2. V lost 5 bases, J lost 9 bases, and 17 bases stayed unmatched. The length of the CDR3 is 16 residues. Germline V gene sequence: CDR1 DFQATT, CDR2 SNEGSKA (reference sequence). The CDR3 loop is CSAYTPSGGTRRTQYF. The CDR3 DNA follows: TGCAGTGCTTATACCCCTAGCGGGGGCACCCGTCGGACGCAGTATTTT.

The sample holds a few counts of this clonotype. The rearrangement joins TRBV7-9 to TRBJ2-3; no clear D gene. Looked up from germline, CDR1 is SEHNR and CDR2 is FQNEAQ (reference sequence). CDR3 length: 12 amino acids. V was trimmed by 0 bases and J by 8 bases, leaving 6 bases between them. The CDR3: CASSLAVVTQYF. CDR3 in DNA: TGTGCCAGCAGCTTAGCGGTCGTTACGCAGTATTTT.

This clonotype occurred many times. The chain is built from TRBV9 and TRBJ2-7; no clear D gene. The V gene lost 0 bases and the J gene lost 2 bases, with 12 bases spanning the gap. From germline, CDR1 is SGDLS and CDR2 YYNGEE. CDR3 length equals 15 residues. The CDR3 loop reads CASSVAGQEPYEQYF. The CDR3 nucleotides are TGTGCCAGCAGCGTAGCGGGCCAGGAGCCCTACGAGCAGTACTTC. Using reference TRBV9 and TRBJ2-7 for the parts outside the CDR3, the full variable domain is DSGVTQTPKHLITATGQRVTLRCSPRSGDLSVYWYQQSLDQGLQFLIQYYNGEERAKGNILERFSAQQFPDLHSELNLSSLELGDSALYFCASSVAGQEPYEQYFGPGTRLTVT.

The genes are TRBV11-2 and TRBJ1-4; no clear D. The ends were cut back, 5 bases at V and 3 bases at J, with 10 bases in the middle. The CDR3 sequence is 14 residues long. Germline CDR1 is SGHAT and CDR2 is FQNNGV. CDR3 protein: CASSALRSNEKLFF. The CDR3 DNA follows: TGTGCCAGCAGCGCCCTCAGGTCTAATGAAAAACTGTTTTTT.

This clonotype has a count of ten or more. The rearrangement uses TRBV6-5 and TRBJ2-1; D tentatively reads TRBD1 or TRBD2 (5 bases each). Per germline, CDR1 MNHEY and CDR2 SVGAGI. V lost 3 bases to trimming and J lost 6 bases, with 12 bases between them. This CDR3 region has 14 residues. The CDR3 nucleotides read TGTGCCAGCAGTTATTACCGGGACGCCAATGAGCAGTTCTTC. It encodes CASSYYRDANEQFF.

In DNA, the CDR3 is TGCAGCGTTGGCCTTAGCGGGAGTCTTGCAGATACGCAGTATTTT. This codes for CSVGLSGSLADTQYF. The chain carries TRBV29-1 and TRBJ2-3; 9 nucleotides line up with TRBD2. Unmatched junction bases numbered 9, after V lost 4 bases and J lost 4 bases. The CDR3 has 15 residues. CDR1 SQVTM and CDR2 ANQGSEA come from the germline V gene.

Only a few counts were recorded for this clonotype. The chain combines TRBV4-1 with TRBJ2-1; D uncertain. Trimming took off 0 bases at V and 1 base at J, with 10 bases between the two ends. The germline V gene has CDR1 MGHRA and CDR2 YSYEKL. The CDR3 is made up of 16 amino acids. CDR3 bases: TGCGCCAGCAGCCAAGAGGCGAGTCTTTCCTACAATGAGCAGTTCTTC. Protein: CASSQEASLSYNEQFF.

This clonotype showed up just a few times. The chain couples TRBV5-6 to TRBJ1-1; 7 bases are shared with TRBD1. The CDR3 has 14 residues. Germline values: CDR1 SGHDT, CDR2 YYEEEE. V shed 4 bases, J shed 8 bases, and the junction held 11 bases outside the gene matches. In nucleotides, the CDR3 is TGTGCCAGCAGCCCAAATCCCGACAGGGCGGAAGCTTTCTTT. Residues: CASSPNPDRAEAFF.

The chain is built from TRBV6-1 and TRBJ2-3; 11 bases fit TRBD2. V lost 1 base, J lost 4 bases, and 7 bases stayed unmatched. The germline CDR1 and CDR2 sequences are MNHNS and SASEGT. The CDR3 consists of 17 residues. CDR3 nucleotides: TGTGCCAGCAGTGAAGATTTAGCGGGAGGGCCACCAGATACGCAGTATTTT. Translated, it gives CASSEDLAGGPPDTQYF.

This clonotype was recorded many times. The rearrangement links TRBV2 to TRBJ2-5; D is ambiguous. Germline lookup yields CDR1 SNHLY and CDR2 FYNNEI. V was shortened by 6 bases and J by 5 bases, with 13 bases between the two germline ends. This CDR3 contains 13 residues. The CDR3 sequence: CASRYPPGETQYF. The CDR3 DNA reads as TGTGCCAGCAGATACCCACCCGGGGAGACCCAGTACTTC.

The chain carries TRBV30 and TRBJ1-1, with unresolved D. V was pared by 3 bases and J by 2 bases, with 13 bases between. Germline CDR1 GTSNPN, CDR2 SVGIG (reference sequence). The CDR3 covers 14 residues. The chain's CDR3 is CAWSRPPENTEAFF. CDR3 bases: TGTGCCTGGAGCCGCCCTCCAGAAAACACTGAAGCTTTCTTT.

This clonotype was counted ten times or more. J is TRBJ2-1 and V is TRBV7-3; D is uncertain. V was shortened by 2 bases and J by 6 bases, with 14 bases between the two germline ends. CDR3 size: 15 residues. CDR1 SGHTA and CDR2 FQGTGA come from the germline V gene. The CDR3 reads CASSLSTQVSNEQFF. The CDR3 DNA reads as TGTGCCAGCAGCTTATCGACCCAGGTCAGCAATGAGCAGTTCTTC.

The chain recombines TRBV18 with TRBJ2-5, with D uncertain. Germline CDR1 KGHSH, CDR2 LQKENI. Trimming removed 2 bases at V and 4 bases at J, with 5 bases between. The CDR3 runs 12 residues. In nucleotides, the CDR3 is TGTGCCAGCTCACCAAAAGGAGAGACCCAGTACTTC. Translated, it gives CASSPKGETQYF.

The chain is built from TRBV20-1 and TRBJ1-1; 7 nucleotides agree with TRBD1. CDR1 and CDR2 (germline): DFQATT, SNEGSKA (reference sequence). The CDR3 extends over 13 amino acids. The V segment lost 6 bases and the J segment 2 bases; nucleotides outside the gene matches: 6. CDR3 protein: CSAYGTENTEAFF. CDR3 DNA sequence: TGCAGTGCCTACGGGACAGAAAACACTGAAGCTTTCTTT.

Only a few counts were recorded for this clonotype. The CDR3 DNA reads TGTGCCAGCAGGGCAGGGGAAAAACTGTTTTTT. This gives the protein CASRAGEKLFF. The genes are TRBV28 and TRBJ1-4; TRBD1 might be the D (5 bases). CDR1 MDHEN and CDR2 SYDVKM come from the germline V gene. The V gene lost 6 bases and the J gene lost 8 bases, with 7 bases spanning the gap. CDR3 length: 11 residues.

V and J are TRBV9 and TRBJ1-1, with no clear D. The V gene's germline CDR1 is SGDLS and CDR2 YYNGEE. The CDR3 loop spans 13 amino acids. The V end lost 4 bases, the J end lost 11 bases, and 18 bases lay between the germline ends. The CDR3 loop is CASSPLPKEVAFF. As DNA, the CDR3 is TGTGCCAGCAGCCCTCTTCCTAAAGAGGTGGCTTTCTTT.

The chain recombines TRBV28 with TRBJ2-2; tentatively, D is TRBD1 or TRBD2 (5 bases each). This CDR3 contains 21 residues. Per germline, CDR1 MDHEN and CDR2 SYDVKM. The V gene lost 2 bases and the J gene lost 5 bases, with 30 bases spanning the gap. CDR3 nucleotides: TGTGCCAGCAGTTTACCCCGATTTAGGACGGCGAGGGGAGTCCATACCGGGGAGCTGTTTTTT. Translation: CASSLPRFRTARGVHTGELFF.

This clonotype was counted a few times. J is TRBJ1-2 and V is TRBV6-5; TRBD1 matches at 7 bases. The V and J ends lost 2 bases and 4 bases, in that order; junction bases with no gene match: 4. CDR1 and CDR2 (germline): MNHEY, SVGAGI. CDR3 length: 14 amino acids. CDR3 region: CASSYQTGSYGYTF. The CDR3 coding sequence is TGTGCCAGCAGTTACCAGACAGGGTCCTATGGCTACACCTTC.

The sample holds a few counts of this clonotype. The gene calls are TRBV3-1 and TRBJ1-2, with D maybe TRBD1 (5 bases). Per germline, CDR1 LGHDT and CDR2 YNNKEL (reference sequence). There are 14 residues in the CDR3. Trimming took off 1 base at V and 3 bases at J, with 9 bases between the two ends. As DNA, the CDR3 is TGTGCCAGCAGCCAAGCCGGGGGAGACTATGGCTACACCTTC. It encodes CASSQAGGDYGYTF.

This chain connects TRBV6-5 to TRBJ2-3; 12 bases agree with TRBD2. The CDR3 is 14 amino acids. Per the germline V gene, CDR1 is MNHEY and CDR2 is SVGAGI. Unmatched junction bases numbered 3, after V lost 5 bases and J lost 6 bases. CDR3 in amino acids: CASSKTSGGDTQYF. CDR3 DNA sequence: TGTGCCAGCAGTAAGACTAGCGGGGGTGATACGCAGTATTTT.